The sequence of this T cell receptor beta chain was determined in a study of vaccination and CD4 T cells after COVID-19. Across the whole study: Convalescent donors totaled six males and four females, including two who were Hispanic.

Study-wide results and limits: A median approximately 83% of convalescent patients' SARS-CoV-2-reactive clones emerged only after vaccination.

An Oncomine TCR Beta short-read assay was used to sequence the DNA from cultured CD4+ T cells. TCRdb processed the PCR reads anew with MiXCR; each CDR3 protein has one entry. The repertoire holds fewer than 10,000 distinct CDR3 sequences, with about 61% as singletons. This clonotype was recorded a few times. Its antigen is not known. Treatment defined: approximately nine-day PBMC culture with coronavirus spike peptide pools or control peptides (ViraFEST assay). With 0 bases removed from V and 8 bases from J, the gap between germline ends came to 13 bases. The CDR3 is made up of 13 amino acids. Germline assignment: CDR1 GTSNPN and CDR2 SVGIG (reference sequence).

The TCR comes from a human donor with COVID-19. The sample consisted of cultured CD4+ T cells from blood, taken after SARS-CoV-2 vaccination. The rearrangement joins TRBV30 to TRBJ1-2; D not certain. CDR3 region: CAWSVGGEWGYTF. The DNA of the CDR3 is TGTGCCTGGAGTGTCGGCGGTGAGTGGGGCTACACCTTC. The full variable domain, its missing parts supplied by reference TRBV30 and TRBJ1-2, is SQTIHQWPATLVQPVGSPLSLECTVEGTSNPNLYWYRQAAGRGLQLLFYSVGIGQISSEVPQNLSASRPQDRQFILSSKKLLLSDSGFYLCAWSVGGEWGYTFGSGTRLTVV.